These T cell receptor beta chains were read from a single sample in a study of blood T cell repertoires in COVID-19. Here immunoSEQ multiplex PCR was the method, and the copy in TCRdb shows in-frame clones only, minus some. This sample has 150,000 to 200,000 clones, with around 87% found just once. Material: peripheral blood. The source of these receptors is a man aged 35 to 55 with active or convalescent COVID-19. Both conserved end residues are part of each CDR3. A D gene is named only where the DNA matches it firmly. The size of a clone is reported for some rows only, either as once, few or many, or as a class for expanded clones.

TGTGCCAGCAGTCCGACAACAGGGGACCTCCACTATGGCTACACCTTC	CASSPTTGDLHYGYTF	-	TRBV6-6	TRBJ1-2	TRBD1
TGTGCCAGTAGTCCTACTAGCGGGGGAACCGGGGAGCTGTTTTTT	CASSPTSGGTGELFF	once	TRBV19	TRBJ2-2	TRBD2
TGTGCCAGCAGTGAGGGGGCAGGGTCAGATACGCAGTATTTT	CASSEGAGSDTQYF	-	TRBV6-4	TRBJ2-3	-
TGTGCCAGCAGCTTGGAGGGGATTTATACTGAAGCTTTCTTT	CASSLEGIYTEAFF	-	TRBV5-6	TRBJ1-1	-
TGTGCCTGGAGTGTACAGGGTTTCGATGGCTACACCTTC	CAWSVQGFDGYTF	-	TRBV30	TRBJ1-2	-
TGTGCCAGCAGCCAGGGGACAGGGGGATCAGATACGCAGTATTTT	CASSQGTGGSDTQYF	once	TRBV14	TRBJ2-3	TRBD1
TGTGCCAGCAGAGGGGAGGGGTATGGCTACACCTTC	CASRGEGYGYTF	-	TRBV27	TRBJ1-2	-
TGTGCTAGTGGTTTCGGGACTAGCGGGGGGGTCACAGATACGCAGTATTTT	CASGFGTSGGVTDTQYF	-	TRBV12-5	TRBJ2-3	TRBD2
TGTGCCAGCAGCTCCGGGACAAAGATCGGGGGCAATCAGCCCCAGCATTTT	CASSSGTKIGGNQPQHF	-	TRBV5-6	TRBJ1-5	-
TGTGCCAGTACGGGACAGGCAGGAGATACGCAGTATTTT	CASTGQAGDTQYF	once	TRBV19	TRBJ2-3	TRBD1
TGCGCCAGCAGCCAAGGGAGGGACAGCCTGACCCAGTACTTC	CASSQGRDSLTQYF	-	TRBV4-3	TRBJ2-5	-
TGCGCCAGCAGTGTAGCAGCGGCTACTTATGGCTACACCTTC	CASSVAAATYGYTF	-	TRBV10-2	TRBJ1-2	-
TGTGCCAGCAGTTACGGACCCCATTTGGAGGGGAGGTACGTGAACACTGAAGCTTTCTTT	CASSYGPHLEGRYVNTEAFF	once	TRBV6-8	TRBJ1-1	-
TGCAGCGTTGAGGGACAGGCGAACTATGGCTACACCTTC	CSVEGQANYGYTF	once	TRBV29-1	TRBJ1-2	TRBD1
TGTGCCAGTAGCAGACAGGGACCAGATACGCAGTATTTT	CASSRQGPDTQYF	-	TRBV19	TRBJ2-3	TRBD1
TGTGCCAGCAGTCCCCTGACAGGGAGCCCAGATACGCAGTATTTT	CASSPLTGSPDTQYF	-	TRBV28	TRBJ2-3	TRBD1